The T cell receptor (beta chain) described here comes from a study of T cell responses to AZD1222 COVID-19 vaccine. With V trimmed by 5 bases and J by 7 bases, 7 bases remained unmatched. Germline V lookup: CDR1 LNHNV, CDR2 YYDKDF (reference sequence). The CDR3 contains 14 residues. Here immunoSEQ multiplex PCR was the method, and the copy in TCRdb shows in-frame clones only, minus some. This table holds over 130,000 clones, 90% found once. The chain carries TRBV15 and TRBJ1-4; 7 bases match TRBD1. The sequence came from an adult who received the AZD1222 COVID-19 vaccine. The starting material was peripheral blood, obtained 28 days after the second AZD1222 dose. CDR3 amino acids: CATSPRSGGEKLFF. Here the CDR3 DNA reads TGTGCCACCAGCCCTCGGTCAGGGGGTGAAAAACTGTTTTTT.